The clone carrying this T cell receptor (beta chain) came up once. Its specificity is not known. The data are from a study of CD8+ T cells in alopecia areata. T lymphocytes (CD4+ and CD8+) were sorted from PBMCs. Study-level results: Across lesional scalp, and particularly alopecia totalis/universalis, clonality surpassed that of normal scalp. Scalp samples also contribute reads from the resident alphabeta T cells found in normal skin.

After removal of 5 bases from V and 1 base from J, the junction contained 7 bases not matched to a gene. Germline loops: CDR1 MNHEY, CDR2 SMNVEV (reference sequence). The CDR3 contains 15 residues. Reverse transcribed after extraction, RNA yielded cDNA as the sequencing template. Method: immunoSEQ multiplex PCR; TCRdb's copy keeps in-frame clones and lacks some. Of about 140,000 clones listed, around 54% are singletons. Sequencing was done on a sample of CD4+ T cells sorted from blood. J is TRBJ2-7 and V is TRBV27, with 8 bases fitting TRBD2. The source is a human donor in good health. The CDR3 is CASSTTGGRSYEQYF. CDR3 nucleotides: TGTGCCAGCAGTACGACGGGGGGGAGGTCCTACGAGCAGTACTTC.